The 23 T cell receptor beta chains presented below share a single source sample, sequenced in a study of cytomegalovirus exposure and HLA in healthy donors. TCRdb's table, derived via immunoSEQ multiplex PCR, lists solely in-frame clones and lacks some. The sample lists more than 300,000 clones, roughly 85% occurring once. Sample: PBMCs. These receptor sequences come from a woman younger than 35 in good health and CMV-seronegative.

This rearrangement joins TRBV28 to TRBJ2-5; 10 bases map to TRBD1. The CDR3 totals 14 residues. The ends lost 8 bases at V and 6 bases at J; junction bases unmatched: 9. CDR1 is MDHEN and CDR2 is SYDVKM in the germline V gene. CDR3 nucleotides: TGTGCCAGCCGACCCGGGGGACAGGGGAAGACCCAGTACTTC. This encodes CASRPGGQGKTQYF. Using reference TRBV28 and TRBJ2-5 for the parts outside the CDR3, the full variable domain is DVKVTQSSRYLVKRTGEKVFLECVQDMDHENMFWYRQDPGLGLRLIYFSYDVKMKEKGDIPEGYSVSREKKERFSLILESASTNQTSMYLCASRPGGQGKTQYFGPGTRLLVL.

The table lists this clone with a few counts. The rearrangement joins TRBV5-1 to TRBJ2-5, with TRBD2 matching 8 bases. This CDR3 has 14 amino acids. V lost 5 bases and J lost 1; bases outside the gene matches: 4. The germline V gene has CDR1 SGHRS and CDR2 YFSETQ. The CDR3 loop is CASRTGTSQETQYF. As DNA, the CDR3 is TGCGCCAGCAGAACCGGGACTAGCCAAGAGACCCAGTACTTC. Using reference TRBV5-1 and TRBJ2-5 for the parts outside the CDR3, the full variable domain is KAGVTQTPRYLIKTRGQQVTLSCSPISGHRSVSWYQQTPGQGLQFLFEYFSETQRNKGNFPGRFSGRQFSNSRSEMNVSTLELGDSALYLCASRTGTSQETQYFGPGTRLLVL.

In DNA, the CDR3 is TGTGCCGCCAGGGACAGGAACTATGGCTACACCTTC. Amino acids: CAARDRNYGYTF. The chain joins TRBV28 to TRBJ1-2; TRBD1 matches 8 bases. Germline CDR1 and CDR2: MDHEN and SYDVKM. CDR3 size: 12 residues. Trimming removed 11 bases from V and 2 bases from J; junction bases left unmatched: 4.

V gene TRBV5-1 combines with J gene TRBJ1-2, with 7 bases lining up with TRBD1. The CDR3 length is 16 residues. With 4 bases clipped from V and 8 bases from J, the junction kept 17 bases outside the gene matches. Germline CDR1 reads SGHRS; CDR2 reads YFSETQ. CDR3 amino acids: CASSPNNRDRAWGYTF. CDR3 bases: TGCGCCAGCAGCCCAAACAACCGGGACAGAGCCTGGGGCTACACCTTC.

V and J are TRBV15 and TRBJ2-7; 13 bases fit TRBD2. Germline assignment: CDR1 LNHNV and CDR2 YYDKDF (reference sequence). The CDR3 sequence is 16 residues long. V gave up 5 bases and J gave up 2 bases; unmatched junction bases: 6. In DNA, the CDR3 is TGTGCCACCAGCCGGACTAGCGGGAGTATTCCCTACGAGCAGTACTTC. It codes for CATSRTSGSIPYEQYF.

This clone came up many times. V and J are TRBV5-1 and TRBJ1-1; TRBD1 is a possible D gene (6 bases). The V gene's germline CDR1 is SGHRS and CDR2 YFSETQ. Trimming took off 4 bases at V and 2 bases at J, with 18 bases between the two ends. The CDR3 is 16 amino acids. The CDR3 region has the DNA TGCGCCAGCAGCGCCAACCGGGACAAAGTAAACACTGAAGCTTTCTTT. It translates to CASSANRDKVNTEAFF.

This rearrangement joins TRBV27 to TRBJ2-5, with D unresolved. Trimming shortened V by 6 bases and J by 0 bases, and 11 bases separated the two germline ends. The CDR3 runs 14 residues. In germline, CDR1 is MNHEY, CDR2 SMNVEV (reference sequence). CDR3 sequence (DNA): TGTGCCAGCAGCCATCAGGCTTACCAAGAGACCCAGTACTTC. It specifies CASSHQAYQETQYF.

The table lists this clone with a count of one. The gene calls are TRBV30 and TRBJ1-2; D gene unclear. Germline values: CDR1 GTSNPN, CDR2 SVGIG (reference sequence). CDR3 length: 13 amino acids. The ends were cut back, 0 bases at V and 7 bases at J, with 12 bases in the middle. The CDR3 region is CAWSVAGWSGYTF. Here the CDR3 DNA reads TGTGCCTGGAGTGTTGCCGGGTGGAGTGGCTACACCTTC.

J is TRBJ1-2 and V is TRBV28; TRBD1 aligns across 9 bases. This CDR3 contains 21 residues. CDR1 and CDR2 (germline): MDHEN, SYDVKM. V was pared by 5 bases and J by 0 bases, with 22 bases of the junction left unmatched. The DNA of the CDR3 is TGTGCCAGCAGTGCGGGACAGGGCTACTCCTCCCGCCCGCCTTCTAACTATGGCTACACCTTC. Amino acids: CASSAGQGYSSRPPSNYGYTF.

CDR3 loop: CASSRGGSGQPQHF. CDR3 DNA sequence: TGTGCCAGCAGCCGAGGGGGATCGGGTCAGCCCCAGCATTTT. This rearrangement joins TRBV9 to TRBJ1-5, with TRBD1 as a possible D gene (6 bases). This CDR3 is built from 14 residues. Germline V gene data show CDR1 as SGDLS and CDR2 as YYNGEE. Trimming cost V 4 bases and J 6 bases, with 14 bases left between them.

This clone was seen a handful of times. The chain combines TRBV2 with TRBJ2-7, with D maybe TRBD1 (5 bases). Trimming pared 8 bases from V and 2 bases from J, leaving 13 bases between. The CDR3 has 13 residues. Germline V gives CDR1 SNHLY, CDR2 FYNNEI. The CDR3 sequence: CASARQRAYEQYF. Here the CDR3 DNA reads TGTGCCAGCGCCCGACAGAGAGCCTACGAGCAGTACTTC.

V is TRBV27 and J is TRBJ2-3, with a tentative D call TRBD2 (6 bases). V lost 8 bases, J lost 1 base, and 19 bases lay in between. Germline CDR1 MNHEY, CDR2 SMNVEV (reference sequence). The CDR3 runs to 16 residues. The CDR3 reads CASAPLAQRGTDTQYF. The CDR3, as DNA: TGTGCCAGCGCGCCACTAGCTCAAAGGGGCACAGATACGCAGTATTTT.

The CDR3 is CATSRDLRDTPQETQYF. CDR3 nucleotides: TGTGCCACCAGCAGAGATCTCCGCGACACACCCCAAGAGACCCAGTACTTC. The gene calls are TRBV15 and TRBJ2-5, with D uncertain. V was pared by 0 bases and J by 1 base, with 15 bases between. Germline values: CDR1 LNHNV, CDR2 YYDKDF (reference sequence). The CDR3 extends over 17 amino acids.

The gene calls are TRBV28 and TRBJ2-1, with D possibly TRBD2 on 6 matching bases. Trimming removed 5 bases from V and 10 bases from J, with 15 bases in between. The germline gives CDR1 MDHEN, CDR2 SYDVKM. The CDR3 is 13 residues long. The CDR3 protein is CASSPTGVWEQFF. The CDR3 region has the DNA TGTGCCAGCAGTCCTACGGGGGTCTGGGAGCAGTTCTTC. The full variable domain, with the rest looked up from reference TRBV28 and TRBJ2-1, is DVKVTQSSRYLVKRTGEKVFLECVQDMDHENMFWYRQDPGLGLRLIYFSYDVKMKEKGDIPEGYSVSREKKERFSLILESASTNQTSMYLCASSPTGVWEQFFGPGTRLTVL.

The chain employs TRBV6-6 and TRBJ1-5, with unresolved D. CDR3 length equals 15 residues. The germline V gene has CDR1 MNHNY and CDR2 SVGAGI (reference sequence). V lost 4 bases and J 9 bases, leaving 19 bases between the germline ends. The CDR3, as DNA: TGTGCCAGCAGTTCCACCACACCGCAACGTGGGCCCCAGCATTTT. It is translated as CASSSTTPQRGPQHF.

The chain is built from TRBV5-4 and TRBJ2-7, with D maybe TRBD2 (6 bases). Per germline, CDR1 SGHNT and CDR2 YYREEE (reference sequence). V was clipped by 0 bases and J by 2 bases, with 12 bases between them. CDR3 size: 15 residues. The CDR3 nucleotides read TGTGCCAGCAGCTTGGACGGGCGGACTACCTACGAGCAGTACTTC. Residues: CASSLDGRTTYEQYF.

This chain's CDR3 is CASSQAEAVSSYEQYF. The CDR3 DNA follows: TGCGCCAGCAGCCAAGCTGAGGCAGTAAGCTCCTACGAGCAGTACTTC. The J gene is TRBJ2-7, the V gene TRBV4-1; D uncertain. Looked up from germline, CDR1 is MGHRA and CDR2 is YSYEKL. The CDR3 sequence is 16 residues long. Trimming removed 1 base from V and 0 bases from J, with 13 bases in between.

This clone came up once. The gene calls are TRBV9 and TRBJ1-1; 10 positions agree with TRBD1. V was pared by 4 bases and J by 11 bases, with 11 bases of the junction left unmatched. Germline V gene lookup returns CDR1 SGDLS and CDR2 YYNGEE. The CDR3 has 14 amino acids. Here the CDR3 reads CASSPTGGDPEAFF. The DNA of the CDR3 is TGTGCCAGCAGCCCGACAGGGGGCGATCCGGAGGCTTTCTTT.

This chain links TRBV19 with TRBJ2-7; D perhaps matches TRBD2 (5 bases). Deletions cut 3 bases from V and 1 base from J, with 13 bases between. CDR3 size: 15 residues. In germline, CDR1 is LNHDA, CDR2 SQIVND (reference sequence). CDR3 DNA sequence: TGTGCCAGTAGTATTGATCCAGCGGAGTCCTACGAGCAGTACTTC. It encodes CASSIDPAESYEQYF.

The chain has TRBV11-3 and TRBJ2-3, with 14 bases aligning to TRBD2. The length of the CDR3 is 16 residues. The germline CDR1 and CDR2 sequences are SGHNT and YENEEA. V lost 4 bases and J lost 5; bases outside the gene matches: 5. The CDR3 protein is CASSSGTSGSRDTQYF. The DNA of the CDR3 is TGTGCCAGCAGCTCCGGGACTAGCGGGAGTAGAGATACGCAGTATTTT.

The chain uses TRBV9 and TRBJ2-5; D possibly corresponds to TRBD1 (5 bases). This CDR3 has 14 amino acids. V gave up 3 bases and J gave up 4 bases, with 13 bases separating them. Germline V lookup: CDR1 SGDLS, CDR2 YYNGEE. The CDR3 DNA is TGTGCCAGCAGCGAGGGGTTCGTACGAGAGACCCAGTACTTC. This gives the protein CASSEGFVRETQYF.

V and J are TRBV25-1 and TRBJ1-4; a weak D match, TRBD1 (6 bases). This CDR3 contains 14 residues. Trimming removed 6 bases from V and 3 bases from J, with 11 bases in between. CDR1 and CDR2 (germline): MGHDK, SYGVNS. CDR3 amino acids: CASRREGANEKLFF. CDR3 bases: TGTGCCAGCAGGAGGGAGGGGGCTAATGAAAAACTGTTTTTT.

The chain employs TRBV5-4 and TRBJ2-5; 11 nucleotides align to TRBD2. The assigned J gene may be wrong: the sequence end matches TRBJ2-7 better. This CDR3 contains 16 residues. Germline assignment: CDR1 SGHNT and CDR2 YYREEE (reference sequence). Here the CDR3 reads CASRPDLAGGSYEQYF. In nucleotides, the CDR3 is TGTGCCAGCAGGCCCGACCTAGCGGGAGGATCCTACGAGCAGTACTTC.